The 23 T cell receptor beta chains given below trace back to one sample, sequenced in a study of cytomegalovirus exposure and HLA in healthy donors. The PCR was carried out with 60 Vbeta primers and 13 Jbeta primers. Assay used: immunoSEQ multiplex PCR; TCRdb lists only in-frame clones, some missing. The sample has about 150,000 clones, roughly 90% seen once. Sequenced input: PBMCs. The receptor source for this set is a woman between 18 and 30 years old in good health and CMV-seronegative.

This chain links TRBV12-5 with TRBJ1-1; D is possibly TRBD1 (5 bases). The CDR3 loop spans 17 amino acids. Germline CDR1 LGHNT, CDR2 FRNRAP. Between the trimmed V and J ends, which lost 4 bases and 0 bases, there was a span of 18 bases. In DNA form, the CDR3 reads TGTGCTAGTGGTTCAGGCCGGGGGAGCGACATGAACACTGAAGCTTTCTTT. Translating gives CASGSGRGSDMNTEAFF.

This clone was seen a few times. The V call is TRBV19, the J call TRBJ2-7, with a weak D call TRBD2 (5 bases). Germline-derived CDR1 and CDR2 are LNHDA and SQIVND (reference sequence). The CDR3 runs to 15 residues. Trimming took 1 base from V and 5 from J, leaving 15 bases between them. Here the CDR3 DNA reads TGTGCCAGTAGTATAGCCCCCCGGAGGATCGACGAGCAGTACTTC. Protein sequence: CASSIAPRRIDEQYF.

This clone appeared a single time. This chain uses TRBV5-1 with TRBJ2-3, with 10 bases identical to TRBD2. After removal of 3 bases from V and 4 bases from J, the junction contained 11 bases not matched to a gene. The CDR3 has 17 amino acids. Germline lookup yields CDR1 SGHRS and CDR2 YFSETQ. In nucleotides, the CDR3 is TGCGCCAGCAGCTCAAAATCTCTAGCGGGAGAGTCAGATACGCAGTATTTT. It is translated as CASSSKSLAGESDTQYF.

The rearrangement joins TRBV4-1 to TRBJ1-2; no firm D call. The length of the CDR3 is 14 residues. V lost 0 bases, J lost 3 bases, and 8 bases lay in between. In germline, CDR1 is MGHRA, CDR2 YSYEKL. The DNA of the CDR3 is TGCGCCAGCAGCCAAGAGCCGCGAGACTATGGCTACACCTTC. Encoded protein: CASSQEPRDYGYTF.

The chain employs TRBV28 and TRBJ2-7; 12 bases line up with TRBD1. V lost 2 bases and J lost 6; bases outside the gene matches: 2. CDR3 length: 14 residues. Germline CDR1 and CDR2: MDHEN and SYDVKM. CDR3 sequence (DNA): TGTGCCAGCAGTTTAAGGGACAGGGGGCGCGAGCAGTACTTC. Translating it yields CASSLRDRGREQYF. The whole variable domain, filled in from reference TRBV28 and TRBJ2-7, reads DVKVTQSSRYLVKRTGEKVFLECVQDMDHENMFWYRQDPGLGLRLIYFSYDVKMKEKGDIPEGYSVSREKKERFSLILESASTNQTSMYLCASSLRDRGREQYFGPGTRLTVT.

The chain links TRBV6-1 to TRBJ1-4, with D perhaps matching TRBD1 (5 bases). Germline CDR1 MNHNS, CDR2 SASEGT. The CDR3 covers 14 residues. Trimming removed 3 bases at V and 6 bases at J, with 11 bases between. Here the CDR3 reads CASSDEGTHEKLFF. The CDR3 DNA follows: TGTGCCAGCAGTGATGAGGGGACTCATGAAAAACTGTTTTTT.

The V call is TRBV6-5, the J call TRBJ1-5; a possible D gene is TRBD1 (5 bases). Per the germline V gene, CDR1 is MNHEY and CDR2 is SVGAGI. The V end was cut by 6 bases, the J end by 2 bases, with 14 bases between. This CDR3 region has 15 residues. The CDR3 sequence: CASSPSGHGNQPQHF. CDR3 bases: TGTGCCAGCAGCCCCTCAGGGCATGGCAATCAGCCCCAGCATTTT.

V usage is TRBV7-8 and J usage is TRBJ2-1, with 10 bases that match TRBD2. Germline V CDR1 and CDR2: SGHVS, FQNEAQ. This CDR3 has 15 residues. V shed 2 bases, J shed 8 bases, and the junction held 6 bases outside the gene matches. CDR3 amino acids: CASSLRLAGADEQFF. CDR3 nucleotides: TGTGCCAGCAGCTTAAGGCTAGCGGGAGCCGATGAGCAGTTCTTC.

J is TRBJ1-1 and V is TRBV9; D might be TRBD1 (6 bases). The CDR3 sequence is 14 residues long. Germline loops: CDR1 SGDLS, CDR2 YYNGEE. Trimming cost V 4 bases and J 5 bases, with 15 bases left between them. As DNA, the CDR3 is TGTGCCAGCAGCTCAACAGGGACCGGGACTGAAGCTTTCTTT. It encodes CASSSTGTGTEAFF.

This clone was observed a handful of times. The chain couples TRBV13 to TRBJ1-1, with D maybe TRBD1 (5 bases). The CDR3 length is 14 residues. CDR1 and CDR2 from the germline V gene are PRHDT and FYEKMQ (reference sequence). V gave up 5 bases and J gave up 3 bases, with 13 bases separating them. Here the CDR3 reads CASSDLQVHTEAFF. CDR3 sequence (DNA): TGTGCCAGCAGCGACCTACAGGTACACACTGAAGCTTTCTTT.

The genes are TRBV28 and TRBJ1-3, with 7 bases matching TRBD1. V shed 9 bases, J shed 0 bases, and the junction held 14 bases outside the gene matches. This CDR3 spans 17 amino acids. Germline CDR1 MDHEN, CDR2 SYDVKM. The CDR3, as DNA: TGTGCCAGTATACCGGGACAGCACTTAAGCTCTGGAAACACCATATATTTT. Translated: CASIPGQHLSSGNTIYF. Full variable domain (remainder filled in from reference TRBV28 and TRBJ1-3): DVKVTQSSRYLVKRTGEKVFLECVQDMDHENMFWYRQDPGLGLRLIYFSYDVKMKEKGDIPEGYSVSREKKERFSLILESASTNQTSMYLCASIPGQHLSSGNTIYFGEGSWLTVV.

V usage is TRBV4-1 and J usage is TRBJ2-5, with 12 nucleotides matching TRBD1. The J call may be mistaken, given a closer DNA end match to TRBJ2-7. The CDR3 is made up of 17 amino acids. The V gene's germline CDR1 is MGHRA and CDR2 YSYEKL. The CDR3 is CASSQVHLGQGANEQYF. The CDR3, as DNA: TGCGCCAGCAGCCAAGTTCACCTGGGACAGGGGGCTAACGAGCAGTACTTC.

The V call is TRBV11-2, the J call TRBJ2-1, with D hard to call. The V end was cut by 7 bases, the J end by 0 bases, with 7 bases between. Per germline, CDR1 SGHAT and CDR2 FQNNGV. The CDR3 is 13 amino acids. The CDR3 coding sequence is TGTGCCAGCACCAGAAGCTCCTACAATGAGCAGTTCTTC. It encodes CASTRSSYNEQFF.

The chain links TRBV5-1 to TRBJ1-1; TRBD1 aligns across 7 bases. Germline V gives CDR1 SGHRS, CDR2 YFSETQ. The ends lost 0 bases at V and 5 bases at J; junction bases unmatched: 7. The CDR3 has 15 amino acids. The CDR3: CASSLVGGALTEAFF. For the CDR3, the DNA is TGCGCCAGCAGCTTGGTAGGGGGCGCATTGACTGAAGCTTTCTTT. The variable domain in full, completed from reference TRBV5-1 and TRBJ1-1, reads KAGVTQTPRYLIKTRGQQVTLSCSPISGHRSVSWYQQTPGQGLQFLFEYFSETQRNKGNFPGRFSGRQFSNSRSEMNVSTLELGDSALYLCASSLVGGALTEAFFGQGTRLTVV.

As DNA, the CDR3 is TGTGCCAGCAGCTTCCGGGACAGGGAGACCTACGAGCAGTACTTC. Translated: CASSFRDRETYEQYF. The chain carries TRBV5-6 and TRBJ2-7, with TRBD1 matching over 9 bases. Trimming took 2 bases from V and 2 from J; bases not matched to a gene: 5. The germline CDR1 and CDR2 sequences are SGHDT and YYEEEE. The CDR3 has 15 amino acids.

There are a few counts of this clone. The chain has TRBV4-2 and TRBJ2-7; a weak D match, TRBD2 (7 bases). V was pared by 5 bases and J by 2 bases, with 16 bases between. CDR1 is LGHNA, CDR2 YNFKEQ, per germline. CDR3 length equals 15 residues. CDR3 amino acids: CASSGGASLAYEQYF. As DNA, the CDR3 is TGTGCCAGCAGCGGGGGGGCTAGTTTAGCCTACGAGCAGTACTTC.

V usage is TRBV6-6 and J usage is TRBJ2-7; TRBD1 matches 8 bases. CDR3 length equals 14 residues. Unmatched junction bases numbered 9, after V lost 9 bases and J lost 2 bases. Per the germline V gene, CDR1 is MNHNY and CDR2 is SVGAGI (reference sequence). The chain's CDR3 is CASRLPTGAYEQYF. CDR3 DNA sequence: TGTGCCAGTCGATTACCGACAGGGGCCTACGAGCAGTACTTC.

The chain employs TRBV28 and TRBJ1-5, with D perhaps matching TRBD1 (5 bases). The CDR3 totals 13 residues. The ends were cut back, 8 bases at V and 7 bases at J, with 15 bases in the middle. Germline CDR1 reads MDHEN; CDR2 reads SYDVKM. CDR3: CASGGDPAQPQHF. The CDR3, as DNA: TGTGCCAGCGGGGGGGACCCGGCACAGCCCCAGCATTTT.

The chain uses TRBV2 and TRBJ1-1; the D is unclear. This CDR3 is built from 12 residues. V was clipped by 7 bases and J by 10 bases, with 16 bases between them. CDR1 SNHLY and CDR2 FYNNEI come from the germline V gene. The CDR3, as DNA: TGTGCCAGCACCCGGGTACCGTTAGTAGCTTTCTTT. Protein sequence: CASTRVPLVAFF. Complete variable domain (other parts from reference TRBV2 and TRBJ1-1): EPEVTQTPSHQVTQMGQEVILRCVPISNHLYFYWYRQILGQKVEFLVSFYNNEISEKSEIFDDQFSVERPDGSNFTLKIRSTKLEDSAMYFCASTRVPLVAFFGQGTRLTVV.

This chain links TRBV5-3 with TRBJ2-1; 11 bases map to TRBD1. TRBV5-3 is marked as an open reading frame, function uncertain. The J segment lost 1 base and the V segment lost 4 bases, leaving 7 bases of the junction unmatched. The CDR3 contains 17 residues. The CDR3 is CARSTTGQGASYNEQFF. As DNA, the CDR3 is TGTGCCAGAAGCACTACCGGACAGGGGGCATCCTACAATGAGCAGTTCTTC.

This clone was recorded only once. This CDR3 is CASSWDRDNEQFF. The CDR3 nucleotides are TGTGCCAGCAGCTGGGACAGGGATAATGAGCAGTTCTTC. The chain joins TRBV7-8 to TRBJ2-1; the match to TRBD1 covers 9 bases. Losses at the gene ends were 4 bases for V and 7 bases for J; bases not matched to a gene: 2. CDR3 length: 13 residues. Germline assignment: CDR1 SGHVS and CDR2 FQNEAQ.

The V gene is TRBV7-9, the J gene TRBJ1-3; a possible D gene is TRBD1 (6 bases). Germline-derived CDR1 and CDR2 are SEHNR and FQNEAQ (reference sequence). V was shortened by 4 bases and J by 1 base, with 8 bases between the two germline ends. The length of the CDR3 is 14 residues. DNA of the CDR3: TGTGCCAGCAGCTCACAGGGATCTGGAAACACCATATATTTT. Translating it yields CASSSQGSGNTIYF.

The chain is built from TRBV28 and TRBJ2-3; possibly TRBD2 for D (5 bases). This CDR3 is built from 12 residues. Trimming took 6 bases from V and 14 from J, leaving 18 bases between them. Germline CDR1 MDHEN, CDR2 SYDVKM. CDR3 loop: CASSHPRGTPYF. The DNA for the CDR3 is TGTGCCAGCAGCCATCCACGGGGTACCCCGTATTTT.